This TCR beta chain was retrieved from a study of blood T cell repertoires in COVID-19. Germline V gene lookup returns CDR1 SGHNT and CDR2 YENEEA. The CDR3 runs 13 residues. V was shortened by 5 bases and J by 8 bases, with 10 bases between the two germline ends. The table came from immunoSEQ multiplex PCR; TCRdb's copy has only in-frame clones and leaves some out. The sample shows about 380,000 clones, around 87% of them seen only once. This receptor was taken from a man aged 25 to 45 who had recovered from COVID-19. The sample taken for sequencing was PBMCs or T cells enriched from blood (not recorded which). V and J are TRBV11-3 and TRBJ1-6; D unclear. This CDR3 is CASSLGPDSPLHF. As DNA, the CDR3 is TGTGCCAGCAGCCTAGGGCCCGATTCACCCCTCCACTTT.